The 9 T cell receptor beta chains reported below all come from one sample, sequenced in a study of blood T cell repertoires in COVID-19. Measured with immunoSEQ multiplex PCR; TCRdb has only the in-frame clones, and not every one. Altogether 15,000 to 20,000 clones are present, about 90% being singletons, with the ten largest covering 11%. Sequencing was carried out using peripheral blood. The receptors originated from a human donor in a cohort sampled during active COVID-19.

The chain is built from TRBV10-3 and TRBJ2-2; TRBD2 agrees at 8 bases. Germline CDR1 is ENHRY and CDR2 is SYGVKD. The trim removed 5 bases at V and 6 bases at J, leaving 2 bases unmatched. The CDR3 spans 13 residues. The DNA for the CDR3 is TGTGCCATCAGTCTCGGGGGGGCCGGGGAGCTGTTTTTT. Translated: CAISLGGAGELFF.

V usage is TRBV7-7 and J usage is TRBJ2-1; 9 positions match TRBD2. The junction had 9 bases not matched to a gene; V was cut back by 5 bases and J by 7 bases. In germline, CDR1 is SSHAT, CDR2 FNYEAQ (reference sequence). This CDR3 region has 15 residues. The CDR3 nucleotides are TGTGCCAGCAGCATCCACCTAGCGGGGTCTAATGAGCAGTTCTTC. Translating gives CASSIHLAGSNEQFF.

V is TRBV6-5 and J is TRBJ1-2; 10 bases line up with TRBD1. CDR1 and CDR2 from the germline V gene are MNHEY and SVGAGI. The CDR3 covers 15 residues. V was pared by 10 bases and J by 0 bases, with 8 bases of the junction left unmatched. As DNA, the CDR3 is TGTGCCACCGTGACAGGGGGCGTTTCTAACTATGGCTACACCTTC. As protein: CATVTGGVSNYGYTF.

The gene calls are TRBV29-1 and TRBJ1-2; 10 bases are a match to TRBD1. From germline, CDR1 is SQVTM and CDR2 ANQGSEA. V was pared by 5 bases and J by 3 bases, with 9 bases of the junction left unmatched. The CDR3 runs to 15 residues. The CDR3 coding sequence is TGCAGCGTTTATGGGACAGGGGTCTTGGACTATGGCTACACCTTC. This translates into CSVYGTGVLDYGYTF.

The genes are TRBV6-4 and TRBJ1-4, with a weak D call TRBD1 (6 bases). Germline V gene data show CDR1 as MRHNA and CDR2 as SNTAGT. The CDR3 runs 17 residues. The V gene lost 4 bases and the J gene lost 5 bases, with 20 bases spanning the gap. The CDR3 loop reads CASSGADRPEDNEKLFF. CDR3 nucleotides: TGTGCCAGCAGTGGCGCCGACAGGCCCGAGGACAATGAAAAACTGTTTTTT.

The chain has TRBV7-9 and TRBJ2-7; 7 nucleotides line up with TRBD2. J lost 0 bases, V lost 1 base, and 9 bases had no gene match. This CDR3 has 17 residues. CDR1 and CDR2 from the germline V gene are SEHNR and FQNEAQ (reference sequence). As DNA, the CDR3 is TGTGCCAGCAGCTTAGTTCTTAGCGGGTCAAGCTCCTACGAGCAGTACTTC. Translation: CASSLVLSGSSSYEQYF.

The chain carries TRBV11-3 and TRBJ2-2, with D possibly matching TRBD2 (6 bases). This CDR3 has 14 amino acids. Deletions cut 5 bases from V and 4 bases from J, with 11 bases between. Germline CDR1 SGHNT, CDR2 YENEEA. CDR3 sequence (DNA): TGTGCCAGCAGCCCGAGGACTACCACCGGGGAGCTGTTTTTT. As protein: CASSPRTTTGELFF.

The CDR3 spells CASSRQWGGRTEAFF. CDR3 in DNA: TGTGCCAGCAGCCGTCAGTGGGGGGGTCGCACTGAAGCTTTCTTT. The chain employs TRBV3-1 (or the pseudogene TRBV3-2) and TRBJ1-1, with D tentatively TRBD1 (5 bases). CDR3 length: 15 amino acids. The V end was cut by 4 bases, the J end by 4 bases, with 16 bases between. From germline, CDR1 is LGHDT and CDR2 YNNKEL (reference sequence).

V and J are TRBV10-2 and TRBJ2-7; 10 bases map to TRBD1. CDR3 length: 16 amino acids. CDR1 is WSHSY, CDR2 SAAADI, per germline. The trim removed 6 bases at V and 0 bases at J, leaving 8 bases unmatched. CDR3 coding DNA: TGCGCCAGCAGACCACCGGGACAGGGGCCCTCCTACGAGCAGTACTTC. Its translation is CASRPPGQGPSYEQYF.